This TCR beta chain was identified during a study of blood T cell repertoires in COVID-19. Background on the study: The cDNA or gDNA used as material had been derived from T cells, B-cell-depleted T cells, or PBMCs.

Germline V gene lookup returns CDR1 SGHAT and CDR2 FQNNGV. The junction had 10 bases not matched to a gene; V was cut back by 4 bases and J by 6 bases. The CDR3 is 15 residues long. Study members were between roughly 18 and 100 years old and lived in roughly 24 US regions. Allocation to cohorts depended on clinical history reported by the participants. Cohort 3 donors were reported recovered after two negative PCRs, clearance, or symptom resolution. Sequenced by immunoSEQ multiplex PCR; TCRdb stores in-frame clones only, minus some. The sample has around 370,000 clones, about 88% seen once. V usage is TRBV11-2 and J usage is TRBJ2-7, with 9 positions matching TRBD1. The specimen was PBMCs or T cells enriched from blood (not recorded which). The sequence derives from a woman younger than 35 who had recovered from COVID-19. The CDR3 nucleotides read TGTGCCAGCAGCTCCGGGGGGACAGGGATAAGCGAGCAGTACTTC. Amino acid sequence: CASSSGGTGISEQYF.